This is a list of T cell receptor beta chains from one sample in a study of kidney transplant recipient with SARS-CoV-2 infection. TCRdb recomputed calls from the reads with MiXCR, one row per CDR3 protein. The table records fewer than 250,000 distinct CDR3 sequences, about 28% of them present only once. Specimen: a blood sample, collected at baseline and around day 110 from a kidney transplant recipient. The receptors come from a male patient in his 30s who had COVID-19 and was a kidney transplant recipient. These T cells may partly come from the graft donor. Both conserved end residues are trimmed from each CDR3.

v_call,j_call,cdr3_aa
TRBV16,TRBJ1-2,ASSRYLVVRKTYGYT
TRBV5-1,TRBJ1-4,ASSLATATNEKLF
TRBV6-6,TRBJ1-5,ASSYLPDEEGRPQH
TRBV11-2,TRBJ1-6,ASRSEGARNSPLH
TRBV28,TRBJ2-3,ASRKGTDRDTQY
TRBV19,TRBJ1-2,ASRPPGTGRNGYT
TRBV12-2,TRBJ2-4,ASRRFSTPRKTYGHT
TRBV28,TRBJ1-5,ASSLEAPISNQPQH
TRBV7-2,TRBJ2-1,ASSHSRNPDNEQF
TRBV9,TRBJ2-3,ASSQGWGITDTQY
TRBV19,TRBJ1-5,ASRTGNNQPQH
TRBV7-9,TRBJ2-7,ASSPGFASYEQY
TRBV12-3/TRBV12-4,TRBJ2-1,ASSLSEGASYNEQF
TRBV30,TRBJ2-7,AWSVSRMKQY
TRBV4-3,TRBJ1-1,ASSQSDSEAF
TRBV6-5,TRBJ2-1,ASSPDTGGLYNEQF
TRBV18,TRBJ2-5,ASSPPGLGETQY
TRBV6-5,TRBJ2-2,ASSRSFLNTGELF
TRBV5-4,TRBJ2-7,ASSLSPTGEDEQY
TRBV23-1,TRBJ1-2,ASSFCQLRRKTYGYT
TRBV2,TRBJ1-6,AIHSDRANSPLH
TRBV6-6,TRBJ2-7,ASSYSMGVAYEQY
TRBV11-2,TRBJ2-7,ASSLGPRERKGEQY
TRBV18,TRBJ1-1,ASSPQEGGRTEAF
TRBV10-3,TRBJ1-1,AISESREGGAF
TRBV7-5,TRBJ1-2,ISVPESQFEVGKTYGYT
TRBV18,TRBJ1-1,ASSPLQGSDTEAF
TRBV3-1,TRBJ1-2,ASSQVGQRWDGYT
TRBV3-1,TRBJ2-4,ASSQVTSKSIQY
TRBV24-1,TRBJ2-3,ATSEDRQIDTQY
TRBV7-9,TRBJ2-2,ASSSTPATLAGGAGELF
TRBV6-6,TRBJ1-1,ASRSADTEAF
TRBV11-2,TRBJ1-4,ASSLGQGLSNEKLF